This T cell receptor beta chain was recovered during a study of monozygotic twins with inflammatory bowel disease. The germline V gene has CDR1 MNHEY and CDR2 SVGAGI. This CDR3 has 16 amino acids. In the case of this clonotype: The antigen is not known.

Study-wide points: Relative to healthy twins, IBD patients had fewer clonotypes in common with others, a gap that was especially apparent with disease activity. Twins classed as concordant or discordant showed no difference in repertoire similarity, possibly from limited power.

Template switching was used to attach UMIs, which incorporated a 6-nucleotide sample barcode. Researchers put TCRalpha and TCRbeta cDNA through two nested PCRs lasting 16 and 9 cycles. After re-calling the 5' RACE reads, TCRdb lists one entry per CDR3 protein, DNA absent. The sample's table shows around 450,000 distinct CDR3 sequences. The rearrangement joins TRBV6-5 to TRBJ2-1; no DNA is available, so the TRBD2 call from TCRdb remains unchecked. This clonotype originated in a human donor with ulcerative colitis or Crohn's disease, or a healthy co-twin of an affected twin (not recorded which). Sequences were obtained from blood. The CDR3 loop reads CASSYVGSGRGGEQFF.